This T cell receptor beta chain was sequenced for a study of cytomegalovirus exposure and HLA in healthy donors. Whole-study context: In an early release, HLA-typed donors contributed roughly 85 million unique TCR sequences. Whole-study results and caveats: What a later analysis reportedly showed was that an Asian-associated ancestry cluster had fewer N-insertions than the roughly 670-donor mean. Donors were assumed by presence/absence analyses to have roughly uniform sequencing depth. There were some public TCRs occurring in many donors, but most TCR sequences were rare.

PCR employed 60 Vbeta and 13 Jbeta primers. Only in-frame clones appear in the TCRdb table, and some are missing; sequencing was by immunoSEQ multiplex PCR. Of approximately 140,000 clones listed, roughly four fifths are singletons. On this clone: Its matching antigen is unknown.

The CDR3 is 13 residues long. CDR1 is SGDLS and CDR2 is YYNGEE in the germline V gene. V usage is TRBV9 and J usage is TRBJ2-5; D ambiguous. The DNA end favors TRBJ2-7, so the J call may be wrong. This sequence was found in a female donor in good health and CMV-seronegative. The sequencing sample was made of PBMCs. CDR3: CASSVAGLYEQYF. In DNA, the CDR3 is TGTGCCAGCAGCGTAGCGGGTTTGTACGAGCAGTACTTC.